These T cell receptor beta chains were read from a single sample in a study of identical twins. TCRdb passed the 5' RACE reads through MiXCR, listing each CDR3 protein once. The table lists some 1,700,000 distinct CDR3 sequences, roughly a third of them singletons. The sequenced sample was cord blood. The source is a newborn girl in good health. Both conserved end residues are part of each CDR3. A D gene is named only where the DNA matches it firmly. Rows may omit the clone size; those that give it use once, few, many or a size class.

abundance,d_gene,j_gene,v_gene,CDR3aa,CDR3nt
.,.,TRBJ1-4,TRBV7-9,CANSYTIRDLNEKLFF,TGTGCCAACAGCTATACTATACGGGACCTTAATGAAAAACTGTTTTTT
.,.,TRBJ1-2,TRBV29-1,CNVEAGNYGYTF,TGCAACGTTGAAGCCGGGAACTATGGCTACACCTTC
few,TRBD2,TRBJ2-7,TRBV20-1,CSAYRTSGSYEQYF,TGCAGTGCTTATAGGACTAGCGGGTCCTACGAGCAGTACTTC
.,.,TRBJ2-1,TRBV5-1,CASSLKVHEQFF,TGCGCCAGCAGCTTGAAGGTCCATGAGCAGTTCTTC
.,.,TRBJ2-3,TRBV2,CAIQNGTSTDTQYF,TGTGCCATCCAGAACGGGACTAGCACAGATACGCAGTATTTT
.,.,TRBJ2-1,TRBV4-1,CASSQVGWAMYNEQFF,TGCGCCAGCAGCCAAGTTGGGTGGGCGATGTACAATGAGCAGTTCTTC
few,.,TRBJ2-2,TRBV7-9,CASSPLDPNTGELFF,TGTGCCAGCAGCCCCCTCGACCCGAACACCGGGGAGCTGTTTTTT
few,.,TRBJ2-3,TRBV9,CASSPSRAYTDTQYF,TGTGCCAGCAGCCCGTCCAGGGCCTACACAGATACGCAGTATTTT
few,.,TRBJ2-3,TRBV6-1,CASRGSVTSTDTQYF,TGTGCCAGCAGGGGGTCGGTAACTAGCACAGATACGCAGTATTTT
few,.,TRBJ2-3,TRBV5-5,CASSLWSGSTDTQYF,TGTGCCAGCAGCTTGTGGAGCGGGAGCACAGATACGCAGTATTTT
many,TRBD1,TRBJ2-1,TRBV29-1,CSVRQGSQFF,TGCAGCGTTCGACAGGGATCTCAGTTCTTC
.,.,TRBJ2-6,TRBV6-5,CASSPGTPGANVLTF,TGTGCCAGCAGTCCCGGGACTCCCGGGGCCAACGTCCTGACTTTC
.,.,TRBJ2-7,TRBV21-1,CASSKLGLANEQYF,TGTGCCAGCAGCAAATTAGGACTAGCGAACGAGCAGTACTTC
.,TRBD1,TRBJ1-2,TRBV9,CASSVARTGKNYGYTF,TGTGCCAGCAGCGTAGCCCGGACAGGGAAAAACTATGGCTACACCTTC
once,TRBD2,TRBJ2-6,TRBV27,CASSSTSGAPSGANVLTF,TGTGCCAGCAGTTCGACTAGCGGGGCGCCCTCTGGGGCCAACGTCCTGACTTTC
few,.,TRBJ1-2,TRBV24-1,CATSDLQAQGPYGYTF,TGTGCCACCAGTGATCTCCAAGCCCAGGGGCCCTATGGCTACACCTTC
.,TRBD2,TRBJ2-1,TRBV10-3,CAAKGTSGGNEQFF,TGTGCCGCAAAAGGGACTAGCGGGGGGAATGAGCAGTTCTTC
.,TRBD2,TRBJ2-1,TRBV7-2,CASRSRPGTSGGSSYNEQFF,TGTGCCAGCAGATCTAGGCCCGGGACTAGCGGGGGGAGCTCCTACAATGAGCAGTTCTTC
.,TRBD2,TRBJ2-1,TRBV6-2/TRBV6-3,CASSLPRTSGANNEQFF,TGTGCCAGCAGTTTACCGAGGACTAGCGGGGCCAACAATGAGCAGTTCTTC
few,TRBD2,TRBJ2-4,TRBV5-1,CASASGGAKNIQYF,TGCGCCAGCGCGAGCGGGGGAGCCAAAAACATTCAGTACTTC
few,TRBD1,TRBJ1-4,TRBV6-5,CASKRVRQGVGEKLFF,TGTGCCAGCAAACGGGTTCGACAGGGGGTAGGAGAAAAACTGTTTTTT
few,.,TRBJ2-1,TRBV28,CASKGGGYNEQFF,TGTGCCAGCAAGGGTGGAGGCTACAATGAGCAGTTCTTC
few,.,TRBJ2-5,TRBV24-1,CATSDATGTQETQYF,TGTGCCACCAGTGACGCGACCGGGACACAAGAGACCCAGTACTTC
.,.,TRBJ2-3,TRBV3-1,CASSQGSARGRVDTQYF,TGTGCCAGCAGCCAAGGGTCGGCGCGGGGCCGGGTAGATACGCAGTATTTT
once,.,TRBJ1-6,TRBV20-1,CSVGTPNSPLHF,TGCAGTGTTGGGACGCCCAATTCACCCCTCCACTTT
.,.,TRBJ2-1,TRBV7-9,CASSLREQATYNEQFF,TGTGCCAGCAGCTTAAGAGAACAGGCTACCTACAATGAGCAGTTCTTC